Reported below is one T cell receptor (beta chain). No antigen is known for it. Sequenced by immunoSEQ multiplex PCR; TCRdb stores in-frame clones only, minus some. The profile shows millions of clones, roughly nine tenths of them singletons. Germline CDR1 reads MDHEN; CDR2 reads SYDVKM. CDR3 size: 15 residues. V shed 7 bases and J 3 bases; nucleotides not matched to a gene: 12. The data were taken from a study of shared clonotypes between healthy human individuals. General study points: Several donors had 4% to 6.5% of their naive CD4 clonotypes in common.

Material: naive CD4+ T cells sorted from blood. This sample's subset: CD45RA+ positively selected. The rearrangement joins TRBV28 to TRBJ2-7; 7 nucleotides line up with TRBD1. The origin of this receptor is a man between 18 and 35 years old in good health. Here the CDR3 reads CASNNPGTADYEQYF. The CDR3 region has the DNA TGTGCCAGCAATAACCCCGGGACAGCGGACTACGAGCAGTACTTC.